The 5 T cell receptor beta chains below were found in one sample sequenced in a study of shared clonotypes between healthy human individuals. Produced via immunoSEQ multiplex PCR; TCRdb's table is partial and in-frame only. The top ten clones hold 0.35% to 0.45% of a sample with a few million clones, about 92% of them seen once. The sequenced sample was naive CD4+ T cells from PBMCs. Subset noted: CD45RA+ positively selected. These receptors were taken from a man between 18 and 35 years old in good health. Some clones in this sample may be carry-over from other donors' samples.

The rearrangement links TRBV6-5 to TRBJ1-4; D remains unclear. CDR1 MNHEY and CDR2 SVGAGI come from the germline V gene. Trimming left V 1 base short and J 3 bases short, with 3 bases between. The CDR3 covers 13 residues. CDR3 sequence (DNA): TGTGCCAGCAGTTACTTGGCTAATGAAAAACTGTTTTTT. Translation: CASSYLANEKLFF.

The V gene is TRBV7-2, the J gene TRBJ1-1; unclear D gene. This CDR3 is built from 12 residues. V was clipped by 5 bases and J by 7 bases, with 11 bases between them. Germline V CDR1 and CDR2: SGHTA, FQGNSA. The CDR3 sequence: CASSPRLNEAFF. In DNA, the CDR3 is TGTGCCAGCAGCCCCCGACTTAATGAAGCTTTCTTT.

This clone was recorded once. In nucleotides, the CDR3 is TGCGCCAGCAGCCAAGACGGACAGGGCCACTACAATGAGCAGTTCTTC. Its translation is CASSQDGQGHYNEQFF. The V gene is TRBV5-1, the J gene TRBJ2-1, with TRBD1 matching over 8 bases. V gave up 4 bases and J gave up 3 bases; unmatched junction bases: 9. Germline V lookup: CDR1 SGHRS, CDR2 YFSETQ. The CDR3 is made up of 16 amino acids. Supplemented by reference TRBV5-1 and TRBJ2-1, the full variable domain reads KAGVTQTPRYLIKTRGQQVTLSCSPISGHRSVSWYQQTPGQGLQFLFEYFSETQRNKGNFPGRFSGRQFSNSRSEMNVSTLELGDSALYLCASSQDGQGHYNEQFFGPGTRLTVL.

V gene TRBV14 combines with J gene TRBJ1-5, with a possible D match to TRBD1 (5 bases). Germline CDR1 reads SGHDN; CDR2 reads FVKESK. The V gene lost 0 bases and the J gene lost 0 bases, with 15 bases spanning the gap. This CDR3 comprises 18 residues. In DNA, the CDR3 is TGTGCCAGCAGCCAAGATATGGGGCAGGGCATTAGCAATCAGCCCCAGCATTTT. It translates to CASSQDMGQGISNQPQHF.

This sequence joins TRBV10-3 and TRBJ1-3; 9 nucleotides agree with TRBD1. The V gene end was trimmed by 10 bases and the J gene end by 8 bases; junction bases not matched to a gene: 9. CDR3 length equals 13 residues. CDR1 is ENHRY, CDR2 SYGVKD, per germline. As DNA, the CDR3 is TGTGCCAATACGCCGGGACAGGGATACACCATATATTTT. Encoded protein: CANTPGQGYTIYF.